These 28 T cell receptor beta chains were all obtained from the same sample, sequenced in a study of immune heterogeneity within non-small cell lung tumors. Per sample, about 610 ng of bulk tumor genomic DNA was the template used. Each primary tumor yielded several biopsies, collected far apart from one another at surgery. These patients got curative surgery after being newly diagnosed with untreated non-small cell lung cancer. Using 32 V and 13 J primers, multiplex PCR amplified TCR beta CDR3. In TCRdb, the multiplex PCR reads were re-called with MiXCR into one record per CDR3 protein. Among more than 1,500 distinct CDR3 sequences listed, 48% were seen once. The sequencing sample was made of lung tumor tissue. These receptor sequences come from a man aged 55 to 70 with non-small cell lung cancer.

This clonotype has a handful of counts. This chain uses TRBV11-2 with TRBJ2-2; the D gene is possibly TRBD1 (5 bases). Per the germline V gene, CDR1 is SGHAT and CDR2 is FQNNGV. V was shortened by 0 bases and J by 5 bases, with 7 bases between the two germline ends. The CDR3 is 14 residues long. In DNA, the CDR3 is TGTGCCAGCAGCTTAGATAGGGGTACCGGGGAGCTGTTTTTT. It codes for CASSLDRGTGELFF.

The V call is TRBV20-1, the J call TRBJ1-2, with a weak D call TRBD1 (5 bases). The CDR3 runs 14 residues. Trimming removed 0 bases at V and 8 bases at J, with 16 bases between. CDR1 DFQATT and CDR2 SNEGSKA come from the germline V gene (reference sequence). CDR3 sequence reads: CSARDRTTWDGYTF. The CDR3, as DNA: TGCAGTGCTAGAGATCGTACAACATGGGACGGCTACACCTTC.

This clonotype was counted only a few times. J is TRBJ2-1 and V is TRBV20-1, with D maybe TRBD2 (6 bases). The CDR3 has 15 residues. The ends were cut back, 5 bases at V and 4 bases at J, with 18 bases in the middle. CDR1 is DFQATT and CDR2 is SNEGSKA in the germline V gene (reference sequence). The CDR3 is CSASVSGGEYNEQFF. The CDR3 nucleotides read TGCAGTGCTTCCGTCTCCGGGGGAGAGTACAATGAGCAGTTCTTC.

The chain has TRBV12-3 or TRBV12-4 and TRBJ1-2, with a possible D match to TRBD1 (6 bases). V lost 3 bases and J 4 bases, leaving 12 bases between the germline ends. The CDR3 contains 14 residues. CDR3 nucleotide sequence: TGTGCCAGCAGTTTCAGGGGCAGCCCCTATGGCTACACCTTC. Its protein product is CASSFRGSPYGYTF.

The gene calls are TRBV7-2 and TRBJ2-1; no clear D gene. The germline V gene has CDR1 SGHTA and CDR2 FQGNSA. This CDR3 spans 15 amino acids. V was pared by 1 base and J by 6 bases, with 13 bases between. The CDR3 nucleotides read TGTGCCAGCAGCTTAGATACTGGTTCTTTCAATGAGCAGTTCTTC. Protein: CASSLDTGSFNEQFF. Full variable domain (remainder filled in from reference TRBV7-2 and TRBJ2-1): GAGVSQSPSNKVTEKGKDVELRCDPISGHTALYWYRQSLGQGLEFLIYFQGNSAPDKSGLPSDRFSAERTGGSVSTLTIQRTQQEDSAVYLCASSLDTGSFNEQFFGPGTRLTVL.

This clonotype was recorded once. The chain carries TRBV6-1 and TRBJ2-7; D not resolved. V lost 6 bases and J 3 bases, leaving 15 bases between the germline ends. Germline CDR1 and CDR2: MNHNS and SASEGT. This CDR3 contains 14 residues. The CDR3 DNA reads as TGTGCCAGCAGGAGAGAGACGAACCTCTACGAGCAGTACTTC. Translated, it gives CASRRETNLYEQYF.

The chain couples TRBV20-1 to TRBJ2-7; D is undetermined. Germline V lookup: CDR1 DFQATT, CDR2 SNEGSKA (reference sequence). V was cut by 6 bases and J by 3 bases, with 3 bases left in between. The CDR3 is 9 amino acids. The CDR3, as DNA: TGCAGTGCCAGCTACGAGCAGTACTTC. Residues: CSASYEQYF.

Judged by abundance, this clonotype is large. The chain has TRBV24-1 and TRBJ2-2; 9 positions match TRBD1. The V and J ends lost 3 bases and 4 bases, in that order; junction bases with no gene match: 5. The CDR3 is made up of 16 amino acids. Looked up from germline, CDR1 is KGHDR and CDR2 is SFDVKD. Written as DNA, the CDR3 is TGTGCCACCAGTGATCCGGGACAGGGTACCACCGGGGAGCTGTTTTTT. This gives the protein CATSDPGQGTTGELFF.

This clonotype was counted only a few times. The V and J genes are TRBV28 and TRBJ1-5; TRBD1 might be the D (6 bases). This CDR3 has 13 amino acids. Germline V lookup: CDR1 MDHEN, CDR2 SYDVKM. Trimming removed 6 bases from V and 6 bases from J, with 12 bases in between. CDR3: CASRHRVGQPQHF. Here the CDR3 DNA reads TGTGCCAGCAGACACAGGGTGGGTCAGCCCCAGCATTTT.

The genes are TRBV9 and TRBJ2-7; 9 nucleotides align to TRBD1. The CDR3 totals 16 residues. With 4 bases clipped from V and 5 bases from J, the junction kept 13 bases outside the gene matches. Germline CDR1 SGDLS, CDR2 YYNGEE. The CDR3 reads CASSSGAGTGINEQYF. CDR3 bases: TGTGCCAGCAGCTCCGGAGCCGGGACAGGGATCAACGAGCAGTACTTC.

In its sample, this clonotype was seen once. One junction end does not reproduce the germline sequence, and a read error may be involved. The chain employs TRBV7-9 and TRBJ1-2, with no clear D. Germline V gene data show CDR1 as SEHNR and CDR2 as FQNEAQ (reference sequence). The CDR3 covers 12 residues. The CDR3 nucleotides read TGTGCCAGCAGTTTAGGCGTGAATGGCTACACCTTC. This codes for CASSLGVNGYTF.

This clonotype is labeled as large. In DNA form, the CDR3 reads TGTGCCAGCAGCTCACAGGGATCTCTCGGCCACGAGCAGTACTTC. Translating gives CASSSQGSLGHEQYF. The rearrangement links TRBV7-8 to TRBJ2-7; TRBD1 is a possible D gene (6 bases). The CDR3 loop spans 15 amino acids. The ends were cut back, 4 bases at V and 5 bases at J, with 18 bases in the middle. Germline V gives CDR1 SGHVS, CDR2 FQNEAQ.

A few counts support this clonotype. The chain is built from TRBV6-5 and TRBJ2-1, with D maybe TRBD1 (5 bases). This CDR3 is built from 14 residues. The V and J ends lost 2 bases and 7 bases respectively, with 12 bases between them. Looked up from germline, CDR1 is MNHEY and CDR2 is SVGAGI. The CDR3 is CASSYTQGRNEQFF. CDR3 DNA sequence: TGTGCCAGCAGTTACACGCAGGGTCGGAATGAGCAGTTCTTC.

This clonotype is large by share. The rearrangement links TRBV12-5 to TRBJ2-7; D gene ambiguous. The ends were cut back, 6 bases at V and 6 bases at J, with 9 bases in the middle. Per germline, CDR1 LGHNT and CDR2 FRNRAP. The CDR3 runs 11 residues. The chain's CDR3 is CASGDASEQYF. In nucleotides, the CDR3 is TGTGCTAGTGGGGACGCTAGCGAGCAGTACTTC.

This clonotype counts as large (0.1 to 1%). This chain uses TRBV6-1 with TRBJ2-7, with 9 positions matching TRBD1. This CDR3 comprises 15 residues. Germline CDR1 is MNHNS and CDR2 is SASEGT. With 2 bases clipped from V and 3 bases from J, the junction kept 5 bases outside the gene matches. The CDR3 DNA is TGTGCCAGCAGTGAATCAGAGACAGGGGGCTACGAGCAGTACGTC. Its translation is CASSESETGGYEQYV.

This chain connects TRBV28 to TRBJ1-2; D unresolved. Per germline, CDR1 MDHEN and CDR2 SYDVKM. Trimming took off 6 bases at V and 7 bases at J, with 15 bases between the two ends. CDR3 length: 13 residues. CDR3 bases: TGTGCCAGCAGCTGGGCTCGGGGAGGTGGCTACACCTTC. Translated, it gives CASSWARGGGYTF.

This chain links TRBV5-1 with TRBJ2-5; 10 nucleotides match TRBD2. The CDR3 runs to 14 residues. V dropped 0 bases and J dropped 5; count of bases not matched to a gene: 1. CDR1 is SGHRS, CDR2 YFSETQ, per germline. CDR3 loop: CASSLASGSETQYF. CDR3 sequence (DNA): TGCGCCAGCAGCTTGGCTAGCGGGAGTGAGACCCAGTACTTC.

This clonotype is a singleton in its sample. The rearrangement links TRBV27 to TRBJ1-2; D gene uncertain. The CDR3 is 15 amino acids. Trimming took 7 bases from V and 0 from J, leaving 15 bases between them. Germline V gene data show CDR1 as MNHEY and CDR2 as SMNVEV (reference sequence). The CDR3 nucleotides are TGTGCCAGCACCCTAACCAGGTTAGCTAACTATGGCTACACCTTC. This translates into CASTLTRLANYGYTF.

This clonotype was picked up a small number of times. This chain connects TRBV5-8 to TRBJ2-2; 8 bases match TRBD2. V was pared by 0 bases and J by 4 bases, with 2 bases of the junction left unmatched. Per germline, CDR1 SGHTS and CDR2 YDEGEE. This CDR3 region has 15 residues. CDR3 nucleotides: TGTGCCAGCAGCTTGGTCGGGAGGGGCACCGGGGAGCTGTTTTTT. Translated: CASSLVGRGTGELFF.

Here the CDR3 DNA reads TGTGCCAGCAGCTTAGAGATTCCCGGGACAGGGCGCAATGAGCAGTTCTTC. This codes for CASSLEIPGTGRNEQFF. The chain employs TRBV11-2 and TRBJ2-1, with 9 bases matching TRBD1. CDR3 length: 17 amino acids. J lost 6 bases, V lost 0 bases, and 9 bases had no gene match. The V gene's germline CDR1 is SGHAT and CDR2 FQNNGV.

This clonotype appeared once. The genes are TRBV2 and TRBJ2-7; 7 positions match TRBD2. Germline V gene lookup returns CDR1 SNHLY and CDR2 FYNNEI. This CDR3 has 14 amino acids. V was pared by 6 bases and J by 3 bases, with 8 bases of the junction left unmatched. Here the CDR3 reads CASRDTGTIYEQYF. The CDR3 nucleotides are TGTGCCAGCAGGGACACCGGGACTATCTACGAGCAGTACTTC.

A few counts support this clonotype. The CDR3 DNA reads as TGCAGTGCTAGAGACGGGACGACGAATTCACCCCTCCACTTT. It translates to CSARDGTTNSPLHF. This rearrangement joins TRBV20-1 to TRBJ1-6, with D possibly being TRBD1 (5 bases). Trimming left V 0 bases short and J 7 bases short, with 10 bases between. Germline V lookup: CDR1 DFQATT, CDR2 SNEGSKA (reference sequence). The CDR3 runs to 14 residues.

This clonotype is categorized as large (0.1 to 1%). This chain connects TRBV30 to TRBJ1-1; D is unclear. Trimming cost V 3 bases and J 4 bases, with 6 bases left between them. This CDR3 region has 11 residues. The germline V gene has CDR1 GTSNPN and CDR2 SVGIG (reference sequence). The CDR3 here is CAWSRGTEAFF. The CDR3 DNA reads TGTGCCTGGAGCCGGGGCACTGAAGCTTTCTTT.

This clonotype showed up just a few times. The CDR3 loop is CASSQDRTGPGNEQFF. In DNA, the CDR3 is TGTGCCAGCAGCCAAGATCGAACTGGGCCTGGGAATGAGCAGTTCTTC. The chain recombines TRBV4-2 with TRBJ2-1; no clear D. The length of the CDR3 is 16 residues. The germline V gene has CDR1 LGHNA and CDR2 YNFKEQ. With 0 bases removed from V and 7 bases from J, the gap between germline ends came to 16 bases.

The chain recombines TRBV11-3 with TRBJ2-1, with 7 nucleotides matching TRBD1. Losses at the gene ends were 4 bases for V and 0 bases for J; bases not matched to a gene: 6. The CDR3 totals 16 residues. CDR1 and CDR2 from the germline V gene are SGHNT and YENEEA. The CDR3 loop reads CASSSRGLGSYNEQFF. CDR3 DNA sequence: TGTGCCAGCAGCTCCAGGGGGTTGGGCTCCTACAATGAGCAGTTCTTC.

V usage is TRBV28 and J usage is TRBJ1-6, with 8 bases that match TRBD1. Trimming removed 6 bases from V and 13 bases from J; junction bases left unmatched: 14. Germline CDR1 and CDR2: MDHEN and SYDVKM. CDR3 length equals 15 residues. The DNA of the CDR3 is TGTGCCAGCAGCCTACTGGACAGGGCCGGCCGTCCCCTCCACTTT. Amino acid sequence: CASSLLDRAGRPLHF.

The table lists this clonotype with a few counts. The V gene is TRBV7-6, the J gene TRBJ1-2; D may be TRBD1 (6 bases). The CDR3 totals 17 residues. Trimming removed 5 bases at V and 0 bases at J, with 19 bases between. Germline CDR1 SGHVS, CDR2 FNYEAQ. The CDR3: CASSLLTGSGANYGYTF. As DNA, the CDR3 is TGTGCCAGCAGCCTCCTAACAGGGAGTGGGGCTAACTATGGCTACACCTTC.

By frequency in the sample, this clonotype is large (0.1 to 1%). Here the CDR3 DNA reads TGCGCCAGCAGCCAACAAGCGGGGGACTACAATGAGCAGTTCTTC. Translating it yields CASSQQAGDYNEQFF. This chain uses TRBV4-1 with TRBJ2-1; 8 bases fit TRBD2. The CDR3 contains 15 residues. Trimming at V came to 2 bases and at J to 3 bases, leaving 3 bases not matched to a gene. The germline CDR1 and CDR2 sequences are MGHRA and YSYEKL.